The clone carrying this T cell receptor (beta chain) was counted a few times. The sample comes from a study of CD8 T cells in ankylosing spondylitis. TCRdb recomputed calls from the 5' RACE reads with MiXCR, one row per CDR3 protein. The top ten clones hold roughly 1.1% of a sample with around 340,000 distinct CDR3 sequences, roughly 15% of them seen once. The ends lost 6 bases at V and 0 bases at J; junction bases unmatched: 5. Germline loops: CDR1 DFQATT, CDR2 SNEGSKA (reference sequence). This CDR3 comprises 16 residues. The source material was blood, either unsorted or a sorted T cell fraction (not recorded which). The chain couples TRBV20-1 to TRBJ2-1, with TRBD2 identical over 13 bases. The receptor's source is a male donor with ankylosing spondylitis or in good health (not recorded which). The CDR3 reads CSAFGLAGASYNEQFF. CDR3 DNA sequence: TGCAGTGCCTTCGGACTAGCGGGAGCCTCCTACAATGAGCAGTTCTTC.